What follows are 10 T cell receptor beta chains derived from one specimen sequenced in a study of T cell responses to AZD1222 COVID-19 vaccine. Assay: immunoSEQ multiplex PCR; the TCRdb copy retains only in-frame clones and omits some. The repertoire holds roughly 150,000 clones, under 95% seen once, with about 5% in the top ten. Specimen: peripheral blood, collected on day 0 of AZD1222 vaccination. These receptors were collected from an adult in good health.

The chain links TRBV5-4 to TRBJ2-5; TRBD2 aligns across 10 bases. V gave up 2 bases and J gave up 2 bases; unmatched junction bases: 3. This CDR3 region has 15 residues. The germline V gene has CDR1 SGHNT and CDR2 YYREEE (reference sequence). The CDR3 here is CASSFKREGQETQYF. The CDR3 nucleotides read TGTGCCAGCAGCTTCAAGCGGGAGGGGCAAGAGACCCAGTACTTC.

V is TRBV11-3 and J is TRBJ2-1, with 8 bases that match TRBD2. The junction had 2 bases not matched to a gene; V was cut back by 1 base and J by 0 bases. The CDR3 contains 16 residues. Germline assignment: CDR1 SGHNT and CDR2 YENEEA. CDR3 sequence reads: CASSLALAGSYNEQFF. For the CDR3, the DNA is TGTGCCAGCAGCTTAGCCCTAGCGGGCTCCTACAATGAGCAGTTCTTC. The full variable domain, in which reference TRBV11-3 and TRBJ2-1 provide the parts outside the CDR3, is EAGVVQSPRYKIIEKKQPVAFWCNPISGHNTLYWYLQNLGQGPELLIRYENEEAVDDSQLPKDRFSAERLKGVDSTLKIQPAELGDSAVYLCASSLALAGSYNEQFFGPGTRLTVL.

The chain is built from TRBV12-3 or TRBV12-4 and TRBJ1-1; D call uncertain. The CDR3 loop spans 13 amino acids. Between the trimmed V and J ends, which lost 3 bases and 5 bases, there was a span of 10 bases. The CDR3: CASSLVGRTEAFF. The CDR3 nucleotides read TGTGCCAGCAGTTTGGTTGGAAGAACTGAAGCTTTCTTT.

CDR3 amino acids: CASSQPRGNQPQHF. CDR3 nucleotide sequence: TGTGCCAGCAGTCAACCCAGGGGCAATCAGCCCCAGCATTTT. The chain has TRBV6-2 or TRBV6-3 and TRBJ1-5, with D possibly matching TRBD1 (5 bases). The CDR3 has 14 amino acids. Trimming stripped 5 bases from V and 2 bases from J, with 10 bases between. Germline CDR1 and CDR2: MNHEY and SVGEGT.

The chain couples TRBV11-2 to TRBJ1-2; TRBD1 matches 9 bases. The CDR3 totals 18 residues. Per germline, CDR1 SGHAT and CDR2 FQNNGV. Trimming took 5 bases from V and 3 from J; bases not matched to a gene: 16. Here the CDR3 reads CASSTLRDREDGDYGYTF. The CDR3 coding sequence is TGTGCCAGCAGCACACTCCGGGACAGGGAAGATGGAGACTATGGCTACACCTTC.

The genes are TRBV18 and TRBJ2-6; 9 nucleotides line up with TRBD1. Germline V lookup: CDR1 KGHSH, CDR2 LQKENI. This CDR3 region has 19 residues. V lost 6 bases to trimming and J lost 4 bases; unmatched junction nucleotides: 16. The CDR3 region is CASSQITGTGRAGANVLTF. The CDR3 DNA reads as TGTGCCAGCTCCCAGATTACCGGGACAGGGCGTGCCGGGGCCAACGTCCTGACTTTC.

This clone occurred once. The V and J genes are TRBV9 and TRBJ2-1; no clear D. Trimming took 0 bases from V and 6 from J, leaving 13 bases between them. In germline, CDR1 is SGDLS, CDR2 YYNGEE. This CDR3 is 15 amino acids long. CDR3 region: CASSVAGTNGNEQFF. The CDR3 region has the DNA TGTGCCAGCAGCGTAGCTGGAACTAACGGCAATGAGCAGTTCTTC.

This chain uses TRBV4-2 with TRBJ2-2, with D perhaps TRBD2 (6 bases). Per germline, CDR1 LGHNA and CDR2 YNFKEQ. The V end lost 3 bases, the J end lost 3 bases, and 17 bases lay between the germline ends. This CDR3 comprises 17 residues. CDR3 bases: TGTGCCAGCAGCCAGATTATTGCGGGAAGGGACACCGGGGAGCTGTTTTTT. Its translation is CASSQIIAGRDTGELFF.

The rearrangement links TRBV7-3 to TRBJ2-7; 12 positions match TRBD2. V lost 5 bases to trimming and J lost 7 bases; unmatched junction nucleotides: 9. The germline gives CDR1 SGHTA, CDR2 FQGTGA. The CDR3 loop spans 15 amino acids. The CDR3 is CASSPSSGRAGEQYF. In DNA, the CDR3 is TGTGCCAGCAGCCCTTCTAGCGGGAGGGCGGGGGAGCAGTACTTC.

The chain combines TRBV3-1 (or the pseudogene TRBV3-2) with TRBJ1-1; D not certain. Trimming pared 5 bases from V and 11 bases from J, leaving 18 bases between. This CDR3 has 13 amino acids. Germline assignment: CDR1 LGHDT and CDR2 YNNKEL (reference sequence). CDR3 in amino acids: CASSSTEGERAFF. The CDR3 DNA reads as TGTGCCAGCAGCAGCACGGAGGGTGAAAGGGCTTTCTTT.